This T cell receptor (beta chain) was retrieved from a study of cytomegalovirus exposure and HLA in healthy donors. Background on the study: Of around 400 genotyped donors, roughly 81% grouped in the Caucasian-associated ancestry cluster. General observations from the study: Donors belonging to an Asian-associated ancestry cluster reportedly showed fewer N-insertions in productive TCRs than the approximately 640-donor mean, according to what a later analysis found. Three CMV-associated chains proved CMV antigen-specific in vitro. There was a cluster of highly shared sequence variants that was likely a sequencing artifact.

CDR3 length equals 15 residues. Looked up from germline, CDR1 is MNHEY and CDR2 is SMNVEV (reference sequence). Trimming took 5 bases from V and 7 from J; bases not matched to a gene: 4. A word on this clone: Antigen unknown.

PCR amplification relied on 60 Vbeta primers (plus 13 Jbeta primers). This table comes from immunoSEQ multiplex PCR, and its TCRdb copy is limited to in-frame clones, with some not included. The sample holds approximately 150,000 clones, 70% to 80% seen once. The clonotype was recovered from a woman in her late teens or twenties in good health and CMV-seropositive. Sample: PBMCs. The chain joins TRBV27 to TRBJ1-6; 11 bases line up with TRBD1. The CDR3 DNA sequence: TGTGCCAGCAGTAGGGGGGACAGGGGGAATTCACCCCTCCACTTT. It specifies CASSRGDRGNSPLHF.